This TCR beta chain came from a study of post-analysis software for immune sequencing data. Study background: Relapsing-remitting, secondary progressive and progressive-relapsing multiple sclerosis were all included among the disease courses. Study-wide findings and caveats: Among multiple sclerosis patients, normalized Chao1 diversity was significantly below that of controls. Patients used several TRBV segments, including TRBV5-6, TRBV5-1 and TRBV20-1, more often than controls. F measure clustering grouped samples strongly by preparation batch.

TCR beta libraries were prepared from cDNA with unique molecular identifiers. T cells numbering roughly 1 to 10 million yielded a few hundred thousand cDNA molecules. Using its own MiXCR run on the PCR reads, TCRdb lists one record per CDR3 protein. This table holds about 680,000 distinct CDR3 sequences, approximately 60% found once. In the case of this clonotype: Its antigen is not known.

CDR1 SQVTM and CDR2 ANQGSEA come from the germline V gene. V lost 4 bases to trimming and J lost 7 bases; unmatched junction nucleotides: 9. CDR3 length: 14 amino acids. The sequence came from a girl aged 2-15 years with multiple sclerosis. The chain links TRBV29-1 to TRBJ1-4; 7 bases match TRBD1. The source material was blood. CDR3 DNA sequence: TGCAGCGTTGGCACTGGACAGGAGGCTGAAAAACTGTTTTTT. Residues: CSVGTGQEAEKLFF.